These T cell receptor beta chains were read from a single sample in a study of T cell changes during pregnancy in multiple sclerosis. TCRdb keeps only in-frame clones here, not all; method: immunoSEQ multiplex PCR. The repertoire has roughly 70,000 clones, approximately 92% of them found once; the top ten carry more than 0.9%. Sequencing was performed on peripheral blood, taken in the third trimester of pregnancy. These receptors originate from a female donor with multiple sclerosis, enrolled in a pregnancy study. Each CDR3 is given with its conserved first and last residue. Fields, in order: clone size, D gene, V gene, J gene, CDR3 DNA, CDR3 protein. A D gene is named only where the DNA matches it firmly. Some rows have no size entry. The others give once, few or many, or a class for an expanded clone.

>-|-|TRBV4-1|TRBJ2-7
TGCGCCAGCAGCCAAGCTGCGGCGGGTTCCTACGAGCAGTACTTC
CASSQAAAGSYEQYF
>-|-|TRBV27|TRBJ1-1
TGTGCCAGCAGTGACAGCTTGAACACTGAAGCTTTCTTT
CASSDSLNTEAFF
>-|TRBD1|TRBV11-2|TRBJ1-1
TGTGCCAGCAGCAACCTACCGGGACAGGGGGACACTGAAGCTTTCTTT
CASSNLPGQGDTEAFF
>-|-|TRBV9|TRBJ2-7
TGTGCCAGCAGCGTAGCTAGCTCTGTTTCCTACGAGCAGTACTTC
CASSVASSVSYEQYF
>few|-|TRBV5-1|TRBJ2-7
TGCGCCAGCAGCCGACAAGCCACCCTCTCCTACGAGCAGTACTTC
CASSRQATLSYEQYF
>once|TRBD2|TRBV9|TRBJ2-1
TGTGCCAGCAGCGAGGGTAGCGGGAGGGTGGTGCAGTTCTTC
CASSEGSGRVVQFF
>-|-|TRBV2|TRBJ2-2
TGTGCCAGCAGTGCTACCAGGGCGAACACCGGGGAGCTGTTTTTT
CASSATRANTGELFF
>-|-|TRBV2|TRBJ2-5
TGTGCCAGCAGCCTTGCCCTAGCGCCAGAAGAGACCCAGTACTTC
CASSLALAPEETQYF
>-|-|TRBV28|TRBJ1-4
TGTGCCAGCAGTTTATTTGCGGGCACAACAACTAATGAAAAACTGTTTTTT
CASSLFAGTTTNEKLFF
>-|TRBD1|TRBV6-5|TRBJ1-5
TGTGCCAGCAGTCGGGACAGGGCGAAGCCCCAGCATTTT
CASSRDRAKPQHF
>-|TRBD1|TRBV15|TRBJ2-7
TGTGCCACCAGCGGCCTGCGAGACAGGGGGTACGAGCAGTACTTC
CATSGLRDRGYEQYF
>-|-|TRBV10-1|TRBJ2-7
TGCGCCAGAACCTCGGACAGTTGGTCCTACGAGCAGTACTTC
CARTSDSWSYEQYF
>-|-|TRBV7-9|TRBJ1-2
TGTGCCAGCAGCTTTAGTCTGGGGGCGCGAGTTGGCTACACCTTC
CASSFSLGARVGYTF
>-|TRBD2|TRBV27|TRBJ2-1
TGTGCCAGCACTATGACTAGCGGCAATGAGCAGTTCTTC
CASTMTSGNEQFF
>-|-|TRBV11-3|TRBJ2-3
TGTGCCAGCAGCTCCCGGACTCGAACAGATACGCAGTATTTT
CASSSRTRTDTQYF
>once|-|TRBV7-3|TRBJ1-1
TGTGCCAGCAGCTTACGGGGGGACACTGAAGCTTTCTTT
CASSLRGDTEAFF
>-|-|TRBV11-3|TRBJ2-7
TGTGCCAGCAGCTCCGGAGGGTCGACAGTCGCAGTCTACGAGCAGTACTTC
CASSSGGSTVAVYEQYF
>-|-|TRBV5-1|TRBJ1-1
TGCGCCAGCAGGAACCAGGTGAACACTGAAGCTTTCTTT
CASRNQVNTEAFF
>-|-|TRBV19|TRBJ1-3
TGTGCCAGTAGTCCCATAGTGAGCTCTGGAAACACCATATATTTT
CASSPIVSSGNTIYF
>once|-|TRBV10-1|TRBJ2-7
TGCGCCAGCAGTGACGGGGGGCGAACCAACGAGCAGTACTTC
CASSDGGRTNEQYF
>-|-|TRBV7-9|TRBJ1-1
TGTGCCAGCAGCTTAGTCCGGGGTTTATACACTGAAGCTTTCTTT
CASSLVRGLYTEAFF
>-|TRBD2|TRBV5-1|TRBJ2-1
TGCGCCAGCAGCCTGGCACCACCTGGGACTAGCGGGATAAATGAGCAGTTCTTC
CASSLAPPGTSGINEQFF
>-|TRBD2|TRBV2|TRBJ2-2
TGTGCCAGCAGTTGGGGAGGGGGGGAGCTGTTTTTT
CASSWGGGELFF
>-|-|TRBV28|TRBJ2-5
TGTGCCAGCAGCACCACTCGGATCGGCAGGAAAGGAGAGACCCAGTACTTC
CASSTTRIGRKGETQYF
>-|-|TRBV28|TRBJ2-7
TGTGCCAGCAGTACCCTCGACGGGTCCTACGAGCAGTACTTC
CASSTLDGSYEQYF
>-|-|TRBV28|TRBJ1-5
TGTGCCAGCATACGCGGGGCCAATCAGCCCCAGCATTTT
CASIRGANQPQHF
>-|TRBD2|TRBV4-2|TRBJ2-5
TGTGCCAGCAGCCAAGATGCCCCAGGGACTAGCGGGAAAGAGACCCAGTACTTC
CASSQDAPGTSGKETQYF
>-|-|TRBV4-2|TRBJ2-1
TGTGCCAGCAGCCAAGTATTAGAAGGGTCGGACTGGACTACGACCCACAATGAGCAGTTCTTC
CASSQVLEGSDWTTTHNEQFF
>-|-|TRBV6-5|TRBJ1-2
TGTGCCAGCAGTTACGGCTCCCCCAGGGGCGGCTATGGCTACACCTTC
CASSYGSPRGGYGYTF
>-|-|TRBV6-1|TRBJ1-5
TGTGCCAGCAGTGAACACGAGAATCAGCCCCAGCATTTT
CASSEHENQPQHF
>-|TRBD1|TRBV19|TRBJ2-7
TGTGCCAGTAGTCCCGGGACAGGGGGCTTCAACGAGCAGTACTTC
CASSPGTGGFNEQYF
>-|TRBD1|TRBV19|TRBJ1-2
TGTGCCAGTGACAGGGGGCAGGACTATGGCTACACCTTC
CASDRGQDYGYTF
>-|-|TRBV4-1|TRBJ1-1
TGCGCCAGCAGCCAAATCCCACGGGGGGAGAACACTGAAGCTTTCTTT
CASSQIPRGENTEAFF
>few|-|TRBV4-3|TRBJ2-4
TGCGCCAGCAGCCAAGATTCGGGGAGTGGGGCCAAAAACATTCAGTACTTC
CASSQDSGSGAKNIQYF
>-|-|TRBV27|TRBJ1-6
TGTGCCAGCAGTTCGGCAGGAAGCTCCTATAATTCACCCCTCCACTTT
CASSSAGSSYNSPLHF
>-|-|TRBV28|TRBJ2-7
TGTGCCAGCAGAAGGGGGGGGCTTCCCGAGCAGTACTTC
CASRRGGLPEQYF
>few|TRBD1|TRBV4-1|TRBJ2-7
TGCGCCAGCAGCCAGTTGGACAGGAGCATCTACGAGCAGTACTTC
CASSQLDRSIYEQYF
>-|-|TRBV6-6|TRBJ1-1
TGTGCCAGCAGTCAAGAGGGAACTGAAGCTTTCTTT
CASSQEGTEAFF
>-|TRBD1|TRBV4-1|TRBJ2-7
TGCGCCAGCAGCCATTTCAGGGGGTCCTACGAGCAGTACTTC
CASSHFRGSYEQYF
>-|-|TRBV5-5|TRBJ2-3
TGTGCCAGCAGCCAAACAGGGACAGATACGCAGTATTTT
CASSQTGTDTQYF
>-|-|TRBV30|TRBJ1-2
TGTGCCTGGAGTAACCCGACAGGACAGAGTGGCTACACCTTC
CAWSNPTGQSGYTF
>once|TRBD2|TRBV7-2|TRBJ2-7
TGTGCCAGCAGTTCCTTTAGCGGGAGGGCCGTCGAGCAGTACTTC
CASSSFSGRAVEQYF
>-|TRBD2|TRBV27|TRBJ2-2
TGTGCCAGCACTAGCGGGAGGGCCGTCGGGGAGCTGTTTTTT
CASTSGRAVGELFF
>-|-|TRBV5-4|TRBJ2-1
TGTGCCAGCAGCCCAAAGGGGTCCTTTGAGCAGTTCTTC
CASSPKGSFEQFF
>-|TRBD1|TRBV18|TRBJ2-7
TGTGCCAGCTCACGATTAGGGGGACAGTCTGCCTACGAGCAGTACTTC
CASSRLGGQSAYEQYF
>-|-|TRBV7-6|TRBJ2-2
TGTGCCAGCAGCTTATTTACCCTGACGGGATACACCGGGGAGCTGTTTTTT
CASSLFTLTGYTGELFF
>-|TRBD1|TRBV6-4|TRBJ1-2
TGTGCCAGACGAGGGGGCGTAGGGGGCTACACCTTC
CARRGGVGGYTF
>few|-|TRBV4-1|TRBJ2-1
TGCGCCAGCAGCCGACCTTGGGGGGAGAGCTACAATGAGCAGTTCTTC
CASSRPWGESYNEQFF
>-|-|TRBV21-1|TRBJ1-1
TGTGCCAGCAGCAAAGACGGGATCGCCCTTACGAACACTGAAGCTTTCTTT
CASSKDGIALTNTEAFF
>-|-|TRBV6-1|TRBJ2-2
TGTGCCAGCAGTCTTGACTCTATCGTAACCGGGGAGCTGTTTTTT
CASSLDSIVTGELFF